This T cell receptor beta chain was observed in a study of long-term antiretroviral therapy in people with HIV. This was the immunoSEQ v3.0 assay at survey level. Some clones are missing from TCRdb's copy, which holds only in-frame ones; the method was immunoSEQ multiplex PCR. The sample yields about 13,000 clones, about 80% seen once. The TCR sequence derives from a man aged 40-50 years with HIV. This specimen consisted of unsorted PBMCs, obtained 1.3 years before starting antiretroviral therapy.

The CDR3 DNA is TGTGCCAGCAGTTCCGGGACAGGGGTCTCCGGGGAGCTGTTTTTT. As protein: CASSSGTGVSGELFF. The chain combines TRBV6-6 with TRBJ2-2, with TRBD1 matching 10 bases. Germline trimming cut 4 bases from V and 6 bases from J; bases unmatched to any gene: 5. Germline V CDR1 and CDR2: MNHNY, SVGAGI (reference sequence). This CDR3 comprises 15 residues.